This T cell receptor beta chain was obtained from a study of control samples from healthy donors and cancer patients. Sequencing used immunoSEQ multiplex PCR; TCRdb keeps in-frame clones, though not all of them. In the table there are 160,000 or so clones, more than 85% of which are singletons. With V trimmed by 1 base and J by 1 base, 5 bases remained unmatched. Germline V CDR1 and CDR2: MNHEY, SMNVEV (reference sequence). The CDR3 length is 16 residues. The rearrangement uses TRBV27 and TRBJ2-5; 8 nucleotides agree with TRBD1. The specimen was blood. The TCR originated in a man between 45 and 60 years old in good health. CDR3 region: CASSLYSGGVQETQYF. The CDR3 DNA follows: TGTGCCAGCAGTTTATATTCAGGGGGCGTCCAAGAGACCCAGTACTTC.